This note documents a single TCR beta chain sequence. Antigen specificity is unknown. The PCR ran on 60 Vbeta and 13 Jbeta primers. Here immunoSEQ multiplex PCR was the method, and the copy in TCRdb shows in-frame clones only, minus some. Among 150,000 or so clones, about 79% were seen once, and the ten largest hold roughly 13%. Sampled while nominally healthy, donors likely had unrecorded immune exposures. This CDR3 comprises 13 residues. The trim removed 2 bases at V and 6 bases at J, leaving 3 bases unmatched. CDR1 is LNHDA, CDR2 SQIVND, per germline (reference sequence). These data come from a study of cytomegalovirus exposure and HLA in healthy donors. Points from the study as a whole: A cluster of highly shared sequence variants was likely a sequencing artifact.

Sequenced material: PBMCs. The rearrangement uses TRBV19 and TRBJ1-2; 7 bases match TRBD1. This clonotype was sampled from a man aged 45-60 years in good health and CMV-seropositive. CDR3 loop: CASSITGDDGYTF. CDR3 DNA sequence: TGTGCCAGTAGTATAACAGGGGACGATGGCTACACCTTC.